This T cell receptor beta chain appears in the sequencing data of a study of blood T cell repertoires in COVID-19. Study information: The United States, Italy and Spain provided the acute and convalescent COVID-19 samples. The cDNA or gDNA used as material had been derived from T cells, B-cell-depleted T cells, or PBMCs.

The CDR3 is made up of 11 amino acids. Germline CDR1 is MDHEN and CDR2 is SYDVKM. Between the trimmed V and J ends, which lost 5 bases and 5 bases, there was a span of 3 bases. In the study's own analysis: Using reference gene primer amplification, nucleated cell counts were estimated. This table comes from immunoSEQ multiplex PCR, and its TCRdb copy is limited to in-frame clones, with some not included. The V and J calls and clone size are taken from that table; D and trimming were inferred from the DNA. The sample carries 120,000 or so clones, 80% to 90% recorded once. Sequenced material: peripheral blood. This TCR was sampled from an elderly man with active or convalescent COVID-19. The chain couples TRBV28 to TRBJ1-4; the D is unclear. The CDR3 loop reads CASSLNEKLFF. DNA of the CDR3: TGTGCCAGCAGTCTCAATGAAAAACTGTTTTTT.